A selection of T cell receptor beta chains follows, all from one sample in a study of T cell responses to AZD1222 COVID-19 vaccine. Here immunoSEQ multiplex PCR was the method, and the copy in TCRdb shows in-frame clones only, minus some. The repertoire holds around 150,000 clones, with about 90% as singletons. The sequenced sample was peripheral blood, obtained 28 days after the second AZD1222 dose. The receptors shown here come from an adult who received the AZD1222 COVID-19 vaccine. Each CDR3 is given with its conserved first and last residue. D genes are given only for firm matches. Rows give clone size only sometimes, using once, few, many, or a class for an expanded clone.

j_call v_call clone_size d_call cdr3_nt cdr3_aa
TRBJ1-6 TRBV6-6 . . TGTGCCAGCAGTTCAGGGGATACGAGTAATTCACCCCTCCACTTT CASSSGDTSNSPLHF
TRBJ1-5 TRBV18 . . TGTGCCAGCTCACTTAACAGGGATATCAGTCAGCCCCAGCATTTT CASSLNRDISQPQHF
TRBJ1-6 TRBV6-2/TRBV6-3 . . TGTGCCAGCAGTCGATTGGCGGTAAAGAATTCACCCCTCCACTTT CASSRLAVKNSPLHF
TRBJ2-1 TRBV5-1 once TRBD2 TGCGCCAGCAGCTTAAGGAGCGGGGGAAACCGTAACAATGAGCAGTTCTTC CASSLRSGGNRNNEQFF
TRBJ2-6 TRBV25-1 . . TGTGCCAGCAGTGAATCTGGGGCCAACGTCCTGACTTTC CASSESGANVLTF
TRBJ1-2 TRBV6-4 . . TGTGCCAGCAGTGAGTTTAGAGGGCGTCCGGGCTACACCTTC CASSEFRGRPGYTF
TRBJ1-4 TRBV6-5 . . TGTGCCAGCGCTCGCGGGGGAATTAATGAAAAACTGTTTTTT CASARGGINEKLFF
TRBJ2-7 TRBV7-2 . TRBD2 TGTGCCAGCAGCCCCGGGACTAGCGGGAGCGCCGGGCAGTACTTC CASSPGTSGSAGQYF
TRBJ2-7 TRBV29-1 . . TGCAGCGTTGAAGAGCGGGACCCCTACGAGCAGTACTTC CSVEERDPYEQYF
TRBJ1-1 TRBV2 . . TGTGCCAGCAGTTGGGCGTCCCGAGGCACTGAAGCTTTCTTT CASSWASRGTEAFF
TRBJ2-7 TRBV18 . TRBD1 TGTGCCAGCTCATCACGGCCGGGACAGGGGTACGAGCAGTACTTC CASSSRPGQGYEQYF
TRBJ2-7 TRBV11-2 . TRBD1 TGTGCCAGCAGCCGCCCATCGGCCCCAGGGGGCGAGCAGTACTTC CASSRPSAPGGEQYF
TRBJ2-1 TRBV20-1 . TRBD2 TGCAGTGCTAGTCCCCCTGCTAGCGGGATTCCCTCCTACAATGAGCAGTTCTTC CSASPPASGIPSYNEQFF
TRBJ1-2 TRBV3-1/TRBV3-2 . . TGTGCCAGCAGCCAAGATGGCGTAGAGGGCTATGGCTACACCTTC CASSQDGVEGYGYTF
TRBJ1-6 TRBV28 . TRBD1 TGTGCCAGCAATTTGGGGGCAGGGGGAGACTCCAATTCACCCCTCCACTTT CASNLGAGGDSNSPLHF
TRBJ2-3 TRBV6-2/TRBV6-3 once TRBD2 TGTGCCAGCAGTTACCGACTAGCGGGGGCCACAGATACGCAGTATTTT CASSYRLAGATDTQYF